A single sample gave rise to the 28 T cell receptor beta chains below, sequenced in a study of blood T cell repertoires in COVID-19. Assay: immunoSEQ multiplex PCR; the TCRdb copy retains only in-frame clones and omits some. The sample yields almost 200,000 clones, around 79% seen once. The sequenced sample was peripheral blood. These receptors came from a middle-aged woman with COVID-19, enrolled during active disease.

The J gene is TRBJ2-7, the V gene TRBV6-5, with D hard to call. The CDR3 contains 12 residues. Per germline, CDR1 MNHEY and CDR2 SVGAGI. V dropped 4 bases and J dropped 5 bases, with 9 bases sitting between them. The CDR3 is CASSSPTHEQYF. The CDR3 coding sequence is TGTGCCAGCAGTTCCCCGACACACGAGCAGTACTTC.

This clone has more than one count but fewer than ten. This rearrangement joins TRBV5-1 to TRBJ2-7; maybe TRBD1 (7 bases). CDR3 size: 17 residues. The V and J ends lost 3 bases and 6 bases respectively, with 25 bases between them. The germline V gene encodes CDR1 SGHRS and CDR2 YFSETQ. The chain's CDR3 is CASSSGQPGGRSREQYF. The CDR3 nucleotides read TGCGCCAGCAGCTCGGGACAGCCTGGGGGGCGTTCTCGCGAGCAGTACTTC.

The genes are TRBV19 and TRBJ2-4; 8 bases agree with TRBD1. The germline gives CDR1 LNHDA, CDR2 SQIVND (reference sequence). J lost 0 bases, V lost 4 bases, and 8 bases had no gene match. The CDR3 sequence is 17 residues long. Here the CDR3 DNA reads TGTGCCAGTAGTAGCGGGGACAGGTTGCTAGCCAAAAACATTCAGTACTTC. It yields the protein CASSSGDRLLAKNIQYF.

The chain uses TRBV5-1 and TRBJ1-1; 10 bases are a match to TRBD1. Germline V gives CDR1 SGHRS, CDR2 YFSETQ. V trimming: 0 bases; J trimming: 6 bases; junction bases outside the gene matches: 2. This CDR3 has 14 amino acids. The CDR3 sequence is CASSLGQGAAEAFF. The DNA of the CDR3 is TGCGCCAGCAGCTTGGGACAGGGGGCGGCTGAAGCTTTCTTT.

This chain uses TRBV2 with TRBJ2-2, with 7 bases lining up with TRBD1. Per the germline V gene, CDR1 is SNHLY and CDR2 is FYNNEI. V trimming: 6 bases; J trimming: 4 bases; junction bases outside the gene matches: 5. The CDR3 extends over 14 amino acids. The CDR3 DNA sequence: TGTGCCAGCAGGTGGACAGGAACCACCGGGGAGCTGTTTTTT. This codes for CASRWTGTTGELFF.

Of note for this clone: The germline gene is not matched at one end of the junction; a read error may be the cause. The chain recombines TRBV10-3 with TRBJ1-5; D remains unclear. This CDR3 region has 12 residues. Germline V CDR1 and CDR2: ENHRY, SYGVKD. The CDR3 sequence is CAISAQNRPQHF. CDR3 bases: TGTGCCATCAGCGCCCAGAATCGGCCCCAGCATTTT.

The chain carries TRBV19 and TRBJ2-1; TRBD2 matches 9 bases. CDR1 is LNHDA, CDR2 SQIVND, per germline (reference sequence). Losses at the gene ends were 4 bases for V and 0 bases for J; bases not matched to a gene: 4. This CDR3 has 16 residues. CDR3: CASSSGGESSYNEQFF. The CDR3 region has the DNA TGTGCCAGTAGTAGCGGGGGGGAGAGCTCCTACAATGAGCAGTTCTTC.

This chain connects TRBV20-1 to TRBJ2-5; D remains ambiguous. This CDR3 is built from 10 residues. Germline lookup yields CDR1 DFQATT and CDR2 SNEGSKA (reference sequence). V dropped 5 bases and J dropped 6 bases, with 7 bases sitting between them. CDR3 DNA: TGCAGTGCTGTTAATAAGACCCAGTACTTC. The encoded protein is CSAVNKTQYF.

The CDR3, as DNA: TGCGCCAGCAGATCCTACCAAGGGGGCGGAGAGGAGACCCAGTACTTC. Residues: CASRSYQGGGEETQYF. This sequence joins TRBV5-1 and TRBJ2-5, with TRBD1 matching 7 bases. This CDR3 spans 16 amino acids. In germline, CDR1 is SGHRS, CDR2 YFSETQ. With 5 bases clipped from V and 5 bases from J, the junction kept 15 bases outside the gene matches.

The sample holds a few counts of this clone. V and J are TRBV5-6 and TRBJ2-7; D is possibly TRBD1 (7 bases). Germline V gene data show CDR1 as SGHDT and CDR2 as YYEEEE. The CDR3 is 17 amino acids. V shed 0 bases and J shed 3 bases, with 19 bases lying between them. CDR3 coding DNA: TGTGCCAGCAGCTTGGTACAGGGGTCTTCGGGACTCTACGAGCAGTACTTC. It is translated as CASSLVQGSSGLYEQYF.

As concerns this clone: At one end, the junction sequence differs from germline, possibly due to a read error. The chain joins TRBV7-3 to TRBJ2-1; D not certain. The CDR3 totals 14 residues. In germline, CDR1 is SGHTA, CDR2 FQGTGA. The CDR3 here is CASSLTLYGSEQFF. The CDR3 DNA reads TGTGCCAGCAGCCTAACACTGTACGGTTCTGAGCAGTTCTTC.

Here the CDR3 DNA reads TGTGCCAGCAGCCAAGCCGGGACTTCCACTCGTGGGCAGTACTTC. Amino acid sequence: CASSQAGTSTRGQYF. This rearrangement joins TRBV14 to TRBJ2-7, with TRBD2 as a possible D gene (6 bases). Germline lookup yields CDR1 SGHDN and CDR2 FVKESK. Trimming stripped 1 base from V and 9 bases from J, with 19 bases between. The CDR3 loop spans 15 amino acids.

The V call is TRBV7-2, the J call TRBJ2-5; 10 positions match TRBD2. CDR1 SGHTA and CDR2 FQGNSA come from the germline V gene. This CDR3 comprises 15 residues. V was clipped by 3 bases and J by 5 bases; unmatched bases: 6. CDR3 sequence: CASSLVASGGETQYF. Here the CDR3 DNA reads TGTGCCAGCAGCTTGGTCGCTAGCGGGGGTGAGACCCAGTACTTC. The whole variable domain, remainder taken from reference TRBV7-2 and TRBJ2-5, is GAGVSQSPSNKVTEKGKDVELRCDPISGHTALYWYRQSLGQGLEFLIYFQGNSAPDKSGLPSDRFSAERTGGSVSTLTIQRTQQEDSAVYLCASSLVASGGETQYFGPGTRLLVL.

This chain joins TRBV2 and TRBJ1-5; the D is unclear. The CDR3 totals 15 residues. Germline CDR1 reads SNHLY; CDR2 reads FYNNEI. The germline V and J ends were trimmed by 4 bases and 6 bases, with 16 bases remaining between them. The chain's CDR3 is CASSVEGGSGQPQHF. The CDR3 DNA reads TGTGCCAGCAGTGTGGAGGGAGGGTCAGGTCAGCCCCAGCATTTT.

V gene TRBV3-1 (or the pseudogene TRBV3-2) combines with J gene TRBJ2-7; D is unclear. The CDR3 runs 13 residues. V was shortened by 2 bases and J by 3 bases, with 8 bases between the two germline ends. In germline, CDR1 is LGHDT, CDR2 YNNKEL (reference sequence). In DNA, the CDR3 is TGTGCCAGCAGCCAACCCGGAGTCTACGAGCAGTACTTC. Its translation: CASSQPGVYEQYF.

The gene calls are TRBV7-2 and TRBJ1-3; a weak D match, TRBD1 (5 bases). The CDR3 sequence is 18 residues long. Trimming took off 5 bases at V and 1 base at J, with 21 bases between the two ends. The germline V gene has CDR1 SGHTA and CDR2 FQGNSA. In nucleotides, the CDR3 is TGTGCCAGCAGCCCGCCGTGGGGCCGGCGGGGATCTGGAAACACCATATATTTT. Translating it yields CASSPPWGRRGSGNTIYF. Filled out from reference TRBV7-2 and TRBJ1-3, the complete variable domain reads GAGVSQSPSNKVTEKGKDVELRCDPISGHTALYWYRQSLGQGLEFLIYFQGNSAPDKSGLPSDRFSAERTGGSVSTLTIQRTQQEDSAVYLCASSPPWGRRGSGNTIYFGEGSWLTVV.

This clone was picked up a small number of times. The chain uses TRBV6-5 and TRBJ1-5; no clear D gene. CDR1 and CDR2 from the germline V gene are MNHEY and SVGAGI. This CDR3 spans 13 amino acids. Trimming cost V 7 bases and J 6 bases, with 13 bases left between them. In nucleotides, the CDR3 is TGTGCCAGCAATCTAAATCCCGGTCAGCCCCAGCATTTT. This codes for CASNLNPGQPQHF.

V usage is TRBV20-1 and J usage is TRBJ1-2; 7 nucleotides agree with TRBD1. This CDR3 contains 11 residues. V shed 7 bases and J 4 bases; nucleotides not matched to a gene: 3. Germline assignment: CDR1 DFQATT and CDR2 SNEGSKA (reference sequence). CDR3 bases: TGCAGTGGCGGGGACAGCTATGGCTACACCTTC. It is translated as CSGGDSYGYTF.

This chain joins TRBV5-1 and TRBJ1-5, with 8 positions matching TRBD1. With V trimmed by 2 bases and J by 6 bases, 4 bases remained unmatched. Germline loops: CDR1 SGHRS, CDR2 YFSETQ. The CDR3 has 14 amino acids. The CDR3 DNA reads TGCGCCAGCAGCTTTGGACAGGGTGGTCAGCCCCAGCATTTT. This codes for CASSFGQGGQPQHF.

In its sample, this clone was seen a few times. The V gene is TRBV3-1 (or the pseudogene TRBV3-2), the J gene TRBJ2-7, with 12 bases lining up with TRBD2. The CDR3 sequence is 16 residues long. Germline CDR1 is LGHDT and CDR2 is YNNKEL (reference sequence). V shed 1 base and J 9 bases; nucleotides not matched to a gene: 10. CDR3 in amino acids: CASSQGPTSGGLGQYF. The CDR3 nucleotides are TGTGCCAGCAGCCAAGGGCCGACTAGCGGGGGCTTGGGGCAGTACTTC.

The V call is TRBV2, the J call TRBJ2-1, with TRBD2 matching 7 bases. There are 15 residues in the CDR3. CDR1 is SNHLY and CDR2 is FYNNEI in the germline V gene. Germline trimming cut 7 bases from V and 0 bases from J; bases unmatched to any gene: 6. Here the CDR3 DNA reads TGTGCCAGCAAGCAGCGGGAAAGCTCCTACAATGAGCAGTTCTTC. This encodes CASKQRESSYNEQFF.

The V gene is TRBV6-5, the J gene TRBJ1-4; weak D call: TRBD1 (6 bases). Per the germline V gene, CDR1 is MNHEY and CDR2 is SVGAGI. This CDR3 region has 13 residues. Trimming left V 4 bases short and J 8 bases short, with 11 bases between. As DNA, the CDR3 is TGTGCCAGCAGTTCCGGACAGCGGGAAAAACTGTTTTTT. It translates to CASSSGQREKLFF.

The V and J genes are TRBV28 and TRBJ2-1; D remains ambiguous. The CDR3 contains 14 residues. V dropped 7 bases and J dropped 7 bases, with 17 bases sitting between them. Germline V gene data show CDR1 as MDHEN and CDR2 as SYDVKM. The CDR3 is CASISPRRRNEQFF. In DNA, the CDR3 is TGTGCCAGCATCTCCCCGCGCCGTCGGAATGAGCAGTTCTTC.

The rearrangement links TRBV30 to TRBJ2-5; D is uncertain. Looked up from germline, CDR1 is GTSNPN and CDR2 is SVGIG (reference sequence). The V end lost 4 bases, the J end lost 7 bases, and 22 bases lay between the germline ends. The length of the CDR3 is 15 residues. The CDR3 coding sequence is TGTGCCTGGAATCAACTCGACCGGCGCCCGGGGACCCAGTACTTC. This translates into CAWNQLDRRPGTQYF.

V and J are TRBV10-3 and TRBJ1-2; 7 nucleotides agree with TRBD1. This CDR3 is built from 13 residues. Germline V gene lookup returns CDR1 ENHRY and CDR2 SYGVKD. The V gene end was trimmed by 4 bases and the J gene end by 6 bases; junction bases not matched to a gene: 5. For the CDR3, the DNA is TGTGCCATCAGTGTGCAGGGGGTGGATGGCTACACCTTC. Its protein is CAISVQGVDGYTF.

This clone was seen a few times. The V call is TRBV10-1, the J call TRBJ1-1; perhaps TRBD1 as D (6 bases). The CDR3 totals 16 residues. The germline CDR1 and CDR2 sequences are WNHNN and SYGVQD (reference sequence). V dropped 2 bases and J dropped 5 bases, with 18 bases sitting between them. In DNA, the CDR3 is TGCGCCAGCAGTGAGAATCCGACAGGTTGGGGGACTGAAGCTTTCTTT. This gives the protein CASSENPTGWGTEAFF.

This clone has only a few counts. V is TRBV5-4 and J is TRBJ1-2; the match to TRBD1 covers 7 bases. Per germline, CDR1 SGHNT and CDR2 YYREEE (reference sequence). Trimming at V came to 4 bases and at J to 6 bases, leaving 6 bases not matched to a gene. The length of the CDR3 is 13 residues. DNA for the CDR3: TGTGCCAGCAGCCTCGGGACAGAAAATGGCTACACCTTC. It is translated as CASSLGTENGYTF.

This clone appeared once. This sequence joins TRBV30 and TRBJ1-1; no reliable D call. The CDR3 covers 12 residues. The germline V gene has CDR1 GTSNPN and CDR2 SVGIG (reference sequence). V lost 5 bases and J lost 0, with 7 bases in between. The chain's CDR3 is CAWARMNTEAFF. CDR3 sequence (DNA): TGTGCCTGGGCGAGGATGAACACTGAAGCTTTCTTT.